Presented here are 10 T cell receptor beta chains from one specimen sequenced in a study of CD8+ T cells in alopecia areata. In each case, RNA was isolated and then reverse transcribed into cDNA as the sequencing template. Profiled with immunoSEQ multiplex PCR; TCRdb holds only in-frame clones, not every one. This table has some 110,000 clones, around 50% appearing once. As to treatment: oral pan-JAK inhibitor, 5-10 mg twice daily. Source: CD8+ T cells sorted from blood, taken at week 24, from a patient treated with tofacitinib. These receptor sequences come from a human donor with alopecia areata.

Concerning this clone itself: At one boundary the junction diverges from the germline segment, which might be a read error. The CDR3 bases are TGTGCCAGCAGGGAAGACTATGGCTACACCTTC. This sequence encodes CASREDYGYTF. The chain employs TRBV2 and TRBJ1-2; D not certain. Per the germline V gene, CDR1 is SNHLY and CDR2 is FYNNEI. The CDR3 loop spans 11 amino acids.

In its sample, this clone was seen a few times. V is TRBV30 and J is TRBJ1-2, with D tentatively TRBD1 (5 bases). Trimming pared 4 bases from V and 6 bases from J, leaving 21 bases between. Germline CDR1 GTSNPN, CDR2 SVGIG (reference sequence). The CDR3 runs 15 residues. This CDR3 is CAWKKLRGPMDGYTF. In DNA, the CDR3 is TGTGCCTGGAAAAAATTACGGGGCCCTATGGATGGCTACACCTTC.

This clone was detected only a few times. V usage is TRBV19 and J usage is TRBJ1-1, with D perhaps TRBD1 (6 bases). Per the germline V gene, CDR1 is LNHDA and CDR2 is SQIVND (reference sequence). This CDR3 spans 14 amino acids. V lost 7 bases and J lost 3, with 15 bases in between. The chain's CDR3 is CASTSGGAYTEAFF. CDR3 bases: TGTGCCAGTACCTCGGGGGGCGCGTACACTGAAGCTTTCTTT.

The V and J genes are TRBV2 and TRBJ2-1; D could derive from TRBD1 or TRBD2 (5 bases each). The CDR3 has 14 amino acids. V dropped 11 bases and J dropped 5 bases, with 19 bases sitting between them. The germline V gene encodes CDR1 SNHLY and CDR2 FYNNEI. CDR3 DNA sequence: TGTGCCCCGAGGCTGCCTGGGGGTAACAATGAGCAGTTCTTC. Translated, it gives CAPRLPGGNNEQFF.

The chain couples TRBV7-2 to TRBJ2-6; D is undetermined. The CDR3 extends over 15 amino acids. Germline V gene sequence: CDR1 SGHTA, CDR2 FQGNSA. Trimming left V 5 bases short and J 7 bases short, with 15 bases between. The CDR3 DNA reads TGTGCCAGCAGCCAGTGGCCTACGGGTGCCAACGTCCTGACTTTC. It yields the protein CASSQWPTGANVLTF.

The chain employs TRBV4-1 and TRBJ2-7, with TRBD1 as a possible D gene (6 bases). V was cut by 3 bases and J by 5 bases, with 8 bases left in between. This CDR3 spans 12 amino acids. Germline V lookup: CDR1 MGHRA, CDR2 YSYEKL. Here the CDR3 DNA reads TGCGCCAGCAGCCATGGGACAAACGAGCAGTACTTC. Protein: CASSHGTNEQYF.

The chain recombines TRBV29-1 with TRBJ1-2; D remains ambiguous. Germline CDR1 is SQVTM and CDR2 is ANQGSEA. Trimming pared 1 base from V and 6 bases from J, leaving 3 bases between. The CDR3 has 10 amino acids. CDR3 protein: CSVEANGYTF. The CDR3 DNA reads TGCAGCGTTGAAGCTAATGGCTACACCTTC.

The rearrangement links TRBV29-1 to TRBJ2-7, with 9 bases lining up with TRBD1. Losses at the gene ends were 8 bases for V and 4 bases for J; bases not matched to a gene: 3. Per the germline V gene, CDR1 is SQVTM and CDR2 is ANQGSEA. This CDR3 spans 11 amino acids. CDR3 protein: CSIGQGYEQYF. In DNA, the CDR3 is TGCAGCATCGGACAGGGGTACGAGCAGTACTTC.

The chain has TRBV9 and TRBJ1-1, with 12 bases identical to TRBD1. This CDR3 is 16 amino acids long. Germline-derived CDR1 and CDR2 are SGDLS and YYNGEE. Trimming took 3 bases from V and 5 from J; bases not matched to a gene: 8. The CDR3 sequence is CASSASGQGARTEAFF. CDR3 sequence (DNA): TGTGCCAGCAGCGCCTCGGGACAGGGGGCGCGAACTGAAGCTTTCTTT. Combining the CDR3 with reference TRBV9 and TRBJ1-1 gives the whole variable domain DSGVTQTPKHLITATGQRVTLRCSPRSGDLSVYWYQQSLDQGLQFLIQYYNGEERAKGNILERFSAQQFPDLHSELNLSSLELGDSALYFCASSASGQGARTEAFFGQGTRLTVV.

The chain uses TRBV5-1 and TRBJ1-2, with 7 bases that match TRBD1. This CDR3 has 13 residues. CDR1 is SGHRS and CDR2 is YFSETQ in the germline V gene. Trimming at V came to 4 bases and at J to 6 bases, leaving 6 bases not matched to a gene. CDR3 loop: CASSQDRLHGYTF. The DNA of the CDR3 is TGCGCCAGCAGCCAGGACAGGCTTCATGGCTACACCTTC.